The 28 T cell receptor beta chains presented below share a single source sample, sequenced in a study of T-cell reconstitution after alpha-beta-depleted transplantation in children. Unique molecular identifiers were built into the TCRbeta library. TCRdb redid the calling of the PCR reads with MiXCR, one entry per CDR3 protein. The sample yields 400,000 to 500,000 distinct CDR3 sequences, approximately 11% seen once. This material consisted of PBMCs from the stem cell graft donor, taken from the stem cell graft. Receptors were obtained from a human donor who donated a stem cell graft to a child with acute myeloid leukemia.

This clonotype was seen many times. This sequence joins TRBV7-9 and TRBJ1-1; unclear D gene. The CDR3 has 13 amino acids. Germline CDR1 is SEHNR and CDR2 is FQNEAQ (reference sequence). Trimming removed 2 bases at V and 1 base at J, with 5 bases between. The CDR3 protein is CASSLFGNTEAFF. For the CDR3, the DNA is TGTGCCAGCAGCTTATTTGGGAACACTGAAGCTTTCTTT.

This chain connects TRBV19 to TRBJ2-1, with D uncertain. Germline loops: CDR1 LNHDA, CDR2 SQIVND (reference sequence). Trimming took off 3 bases at V and 6 bases at J, with 3 bases between the two ends. The CDR3 length is 11 residues. CDR3 coding DNA: TGTGCCAGTAGTATTGGCAATGAGCAGTTCTTC. This gives the protein CASSIGNEQFF.

This clonotype has more than one count but fewer than ten. The J gene is TRBJ2-7, the V gene TRBV28, with a weak D call TRBD2 (5 bases). The germline gives CDR1 MDHEN, CDR2 SYDVKM. Trimming pared 8 bases from V and 0 bases from J, leaving 14 bases between. The CDR3 sequence is 14 residues long. The CDR3 here is CASGGAPISYEQYF. Written as DNA, the CDR3 is TGTGCCAGCGGAGGCGCTCCTATCTCCTACGAGCAGTACTTC.

This clonotype was seen repeatedly, ten times or more. The chain couples TRBV29-1 to TRBJ1-1, with 7 bases identical to TRBD1. The germline gives CDR1 SQVTM, CDR2 ANQGSEA. CDR3 size: 13 residues. V gave up 3 bases and J gave up 5 bases; unmatched junction bases: 6. The CDR3 DNA follows: TGCAGCGTTGAGAGGGGGCTCGGGACTGAAGCTTTCTTT. Its translation is CSVERGLGTEAFF. Filled out from reference TRBV29-1 and TRBJ1-1, the complete variable domain reads SAVISQKPSRDICQRGTSLTIQCQVDSQVTMMFWYRQQPGQSLTLIATANQGSEATYESGFVIDKFPISRPNLTFSTLTVSNMSPEDSSIYLCSVERGLGTEAFFGQGTRLTVV.

Details on this clonotype: A much larger clone differs by one base, so this may be a read error. The rearrangement links TRBV7-9 to TRBJ2-4; D may be TRBD1 or TRBD2 (6 bases each). CDR1 and CDR2 from the germline V gene are SEHNR and FQNEAQ (reference sequence). Trimming pared 4 bases from V and 2 bases from J, leaving 15 bases between. The CDR3 is 16 amino acids. CDR3: CASSSRGGKTKNIQYF. The CDR3, as DNA: TGTGCCAGCAGCTCCAGAGGGGGGAAAACCAAAAACATTCAGTACTTC. Looking up the rest from reference TRBV7-9 and TRBJ2-4 gives the full variable domain: DTGVSQNPRHKITKRGQNVTFRCDPISEHNRLYWYRQTLGQGPEFLTYFQNEAQLEKSRLLSDRFSAERPKGSFSTLEIQRTEQGDSAMYLCASSSRGGKTKNIQYFGAGTRLSVL.

This clonotype was counted ten times or more. The V and J genes are TRBV5-1 and TRBJ2-2; D might be TRBD1 or TRBD2, each matching 6 bases. Between the trimmed V and J ends, which lost 8 bases and 1 base, there was a span of 12 bases. The CDR3 has 14 residues. The germline V gene encodes CDR1 SGHRS and CDR2 YFSETQ. The CDR3 DNA is TGCGCCAGTGCGGGACACCTGAACACCGGGGAGCTGTTTTTT. Its translation is CASAGHLNTGELFF. Full variable domain (rest looked up from reference TRBV5-1 and TRBJ2-2): KAGVTQTPRYLIKTRGQQVTLSCSPISGHRSVSWYQQTPGQGLQFLFEYFSETQRNKGNFPGRFSGRQFSNSRSEMNVSTLELGDSALYLCASAGHLNTGELFFGEGSRLTVL.

This clonotype was seen at least ten times. The V gene is TRBV20-1, the J gene TRBJ2-1, with 11 bases identical to TRBD2. Looked up from germline, CDR1 is DFQATT and CDR2 is SNEGSKA (reference sequence). The CDR3 covers 15 residues. V was pared by 4 bases and J by 3 bases, with 5 bases of the junction left unmatched. CDR3 amino acids: CSATTGTSGYNEQFF. The CDR3, as DNA: TGCAGTGCTACCACCGGGACTAGCGGCTACAATGAGCAGTTCTTC.

V gene TRBV15 combines with J gene TRBJ2-1; D gene ambiguous. Trimming cost V 1 base and J 2 bases, with 12 bases left between them. CDR1 LNHNV and CDR2 YYDKDF come from the germline V gene (reference sequence). This CDR3 has 16 residues. CDR3 residues: CATSRGVGFTYNEQFF. The CDR3 nucleotides are TGTGCCACCAGCAGAGGGGTCGGTTTCACCTACAATGAGCAGTTCTTC.

The genes are TRBV7-2 and TRBJ2-3; D remains unclear. Germline V CDR1 and CDR2: SGHTA, FQGNSA. Trimming removed 1 base at V and 3 bases at J, with 8 bases between. The CDR3 length is 14 residues. The CDR3 DNA sequence: TGTGCCAGCAGCTTAGACGCAGCTACAGATACGCAGTATTTT. Residues: CASSLDAATDTQYF.

The V and J genes are TRBV20-1 and TRBJ2-1; 9 bases align to TRBD2. Germline V gives CDR1 DFQATT, CDR2 SNEGSKA (reference sequence). This CDR3 comprises 15 residues. The V gene end was trimmed by 6 bases and the J gene end by 1 base; junction bases not matched to a gene: 7. CDR3 amino acids: CSAGPLAGSYNEQFF. CDR3 DNA sequence: TGCAGTGCAGGGCCTCTAGCGGGGTCCTACAATGAGCAGTTCTTC.

This clonotype was picked up a small number of times. This rearrangement joins TRBV5-1 to TRBJ1-6; unclear D gene. Trimming took 4 bases from V and 8 from J, leaving 13 bases between them. CDR3 size: 14 residues. The germline V gene has CDR1 SGHRS and CDR2 YFSETQ. The CDR3 loop reads CASSTDWGHSPLHF. The CDR3 DNA is TGCGCCAGCAGCACAGACTGGGGTCATTCACCCCTCCACTTT.

This clonotype came up once. Since a much larger clone is just one base distant, this may be a read error. The chain combines TRBV5-4 with TRBJ2-7; 9 nucleotides agree with TRBD1. This CDR3 has 15 residues. Germline lookup yields CDR1 SGHNT and CDR2 YYREEE (reference sequence). CDR3 region: CASSLRGTGSYKQYF. The CDR3 region has the DNA TGTGCCAGCAGCTTGCGAGGGACAGGGTCCTACAAGCAGTACTTC.

This clonotype showed up just a few times. The chain is built from TRBV9 and TRBJ2-3; TRBD2 might be the D (6 bases). CDR1 is SGDLS and CDR2 is YYNGEE in the germline V gene. V was pared by 1 base and J by 4 bases, with 10 bases between. This CDR3 region has 14 residues. CDR3 loop: CASSVRSGADTQYF. CDR3 bases: TGTGCCAGCAGCGTACGTAGCGGCGCAGATACGCAGTATTTT.

This clonotype has only a few counts. The chain carries TRBV7-2 and TRBJ2-5; 9 nucleotides agree with TRBD2. The germline V gene has CDR1 SGHTA and CDR2 FQGNSA. The CDR3 loop spans 16 amino acids. V was clipped by 1 base and J by 5 bases; unmatched bases: 8. The CDR3 DNA sequence: TGTGCCAGCAGCTTAGTACTAGCGGGCCCCGGTGAGACCCAGTACTTC. This codes for CASSLVLAGPGETQYF.

This clonotype has at least ten counts. CDR3 DNA: TGTGCCAGCAGCCGAGTCGCCGGGACTAGCATGGTTCATGAGCAGTTCTTC. Its protein is CASSRVAGTSMVHEQFF. The rearrangement uses TRBV6-2 or TRBV6-3 and TRBJ2-1; 9 bases align to TRBD2. The CDR3 is 17 amino acids. The V gene end was trimmed by 6 bases and the J gene end by 8 bases; junction bases not matched to a gene: 17. CDR1 is MNHEY and CDR2 is SVGEGT in the germline V gene.

In its sample, this clonotype was seen a few times. This sequence joins TRBV27 and TRBJ2-7; D might be TRBD1 (6 bases). CDR3 size: 13 residues. Trimming pared 4 bases from V and 5 bases from J, leaving 12 bases between. In germline, CDR1 is MNHEY, CDR2 SMNVEV (reference sequence). The CDR3 DNA reads TGTGCCAGCAGTTACAGGGTCGGCAACGAGCAGTACTTC. Residues: CASSYRVGNEQYF.

This clonotype came up a few times. The chain carries TRBV30 and TRBJ2-5; D might be TRBD1 (6 bases). V was clipped by 5 bases and J by 1 base, with 11 bases between them. The CDR3 totals 13 residues. Germline V gene lookup returns CDR1 GTSNPN and CDR2 SVGIG (reference sequence). In DNA form, the CDR3 reads TGTGCCTGGGAAGGGACAAGCCAAGAGACCCAGTACTTC. Residues: CAWEGTSQETQYF.

The table lists this clonotype with many counts. The chain recombines TRBV5-8 with TRBJ2-1, with 12 positions matching TRBD2. The CDR3 length is 15 residues. The V and J ends lost 0 bases and 5 bases, in that order; junction bases with no gene match: 0. CDR1 and CDR2 (germline): SGHTS, YDEGEE. CDR3 residues: CASSLGLAGDNEQFF. The CDR3 DNA follows: TGTGCCAGCAGCTTGGGACTAGCGGGGGACAATGAGCAGTTCTTC.

The chain is built from TRBV3-1 and TRBJ2-5; D gene unclear. This CDR3 region has 13 residues. The V gene lost 2 bases and the J gene lost 5 bases, with 9 bases spanning the gap. Germline V gene lookup returns CDR1 LGHDT and CDR2 YNNKEL (reference sequence). Written as DNA, the CDR3 is TGTGCCAGCAGCCAATTGGGAACCGAGACCCAGTACTTC. Translation gives CASSQLGTETQYF.

Here the CDR3 DNA reads TGCGCCAGCAGCTGGGGGACAGGGGACTCCGAGCAGTACTTC. It translates to CASSWGTGDSEQYF. The rearrangement joins TRBV5-1 to TRBJ2-7; 10 bases agree with TRBD1. The V gene end was trimmed by 3 bases and the J gene end by 6 bases; junction bases not matched to a gene: 6. Germline lookup yields CDR1 SGHRS and CDR2 YFSETQ. The CDR3 is made up of 14 amino acids.

This chain joins TRBV27 and TRBJ1-2; 8 nucleotides align to TRBD1. Germline V gives CDR1 MNHEY, CDR2 SMNVEV (reference sequence). The CDR3 runs to 15 residues. Trimming at V came to 2 bases and at J to 2 bases, leaving 4 bases not matched to a gene. CDR3 DNA: TGTGCCAGCAGTTTACAGGGGGCCACAAACTATGGCTACACCTTC. Its translation: CASSLQGATNYGYTF.

This clonotype was seen at least ten times. This chain joins TRBV7-2 and TRBJ2-3; D not certain. Trimming removed 3 bases from V and 0 bases from J, with 10 bases in between. Germline assignment: CDR1 SGHTA and CDR2 FQGNSA. There are 15 residues in the CDR3. The CDR3 loop reads CASSFLGLSTDTQYF. CDR3 coding DNA: TGTGCCAGCAGCTTCCTCGGGCTGAGCACAGATACGCAGTATTTT. Full variable domain (remainder filled in from reference TRBV7-2 and TRBJ2-3): GAGVSQSPSNKVTEKGKDVELRCDPISGHTALYWYRQSLGQGLEFLIYFQGNSAPDKSGLPSDRFSAERTGGSVSTLTIQRTQQEDSAVYLCASSFLGLSTDTQYFGPGTRLTVL.

This clonotype showed up just a few times. The V call is TRBV4-2, the J call TRBJ2-7; maybe TRBD1 (7 bases). Germline loops: CDR1 LGHNA, CDR2 YNFKEQ. The CDR3 runs to 16 residues. V lost 0 bases to trimming and J lost 2 bases, with 14 bases between them. This CDR3 reads CASSQEGGTGAYEQYF. CDR3 bases: TGTGCCAGCAGCCAAGAGGGGGGAACAGGGGCCTACGAGCAGTACTTC.

This clonotype showed up just a few times. The rearrangement links TRBV30 to TRBJ1-2; D is unclear. This CDR3 is built from 15 residues. V was trimmed by 0 bases and J by 4 bases, leaving 15 bases between them. CDR1 and CDR2 from the germline V gene are GTSNPN and SVGIG (reference sequence). CDR3 loop: CAWSVRTDLRYGYTF. The CDR3, as DNA: TGTGCCTGGAGTGTACGCACAGACCTGCGCTATGGCTACACCTTC.

This clonotype was seen a handful of times. V gene TRBV20-1 combines with J gene TRBJ2-7, with a weak D call TRBD2 (6 bases). Between the trimmed V and J ends, which lost 0 bases and 2 bases, there was a span of 14 bases. The CDR3 is 15 residues long. Germline CDR1 and CDR2: DFQATT and SNEGSKA (reference sequence). As DNA, the CDR3 is TGCAGTGCTAGAGATCGGGACGGGAGTACCTACGAGCAGTACTTC. This encodes CSARDRDGSTYEQYF.

This clonotype was counted many times. The V and J genes are TRBV20-1 and TRBJ2-4, with D perhaps matching TRBD2 (6 bases). This CDR3 has 17 residues. Germline V gene sequence: CDR1 DFQATT, CDR2 SNEGSKA (reference sequence). V lost 4 bases and J 0 bases, leaving 19 bases between the germline ends. The CDR3 region has the DNA TGCAGTGCTATCGTAGCGGAGCATTCACTAGCCAAAAACATTCAGTACTTC. Its protein is CSAIVAEHSLAKNIQYF.

The genes are TRBV6-2 or TRBV6-3 and TRBJ2-7, with 8 bases lining up with TRBD1. This CDR3 is 16 amino acids long. V was clipped by 0 bases and J by 6 bases; unmatched bases: 10. The V gene's germline CDR1 is MNHEY and CDR2 SVGEGT. The chain's CDR3 is CASSYSMVTGEIEQYF. CDR3 coding DNA: TGTGCCAGCAGTTACTCGATGGTGACAGGGGAGATCGAGCAGTACTTC.

The chain recombines TRBV15 with TRBJ2-1; maybe TRBD2 (5 bases). The CDR3 spans 15 residues. Trimming took 0 bases from V and 8 from J, leaving 14 bases between them. In germline, CDR1 is LNHNV, CDR2 YYDKDF (reference sequence). CDR3 amino acids: CATSRELVLGDEQFF. CDR3 in DNA: TGTGCCACCAGCAGAGAACTAGTGCTAGGAGATGAGCAGTTCTTC.